These 26 T cell receptor beta chains came from one sample sequenced in a study of blood T cell repertoires in COVID-19. Libraries were prepared by immunoSEQ multiplex PCR; TCRdb keeps only in-frame clonotypes and omits some of them. Here the sample spans a few hundred thousand clones, around 88% being singletons. What was sequenced was peripheral blood. The origin of the receptors is a woman between 50 and 59 years old with acute or convalescent COVID-19.

The chain is built from TRBV5-1 and TRBJ1-4; 12 bases line up with TRBD1. CDR1 is SGHRS, CDR2 YFSETQ, per germline. The CDR3 is 18 residues long. J lost 6 bases, V lost 5 bases, and 14 bases had no gene match. CDR3 loop: CASRPDPGTGGAHEKLFF. CDR3 sequence (DNA): TGCGCCAGCAGGCCTGATCCCGGGACAGGGGGCGCCCATGAAAAACTGTTTTTT.

The CDR3 protein is CASSSGGLTDTQYF. DNA of the CDR3: TGTGCCAGCAGCTCCGGAGGGCTCACAGATACGCAGTATTTT. This chain uses TRBV5-6 with TRBJ2-3; D might be TRBD2 (6 bases). The V and J ends lost 3 bases and 2 bases respectively, with 10 bases between them. CDR3 length equals 14 residues. The germline V gene has CDR1 SGHDT and CDR2 YYEEEE.

This clone was detected only once. The chain combines TRBV7-9 with TRBJ1-5; TRBD1 aligns across 8 bases. Germline CDR1 and CDR2: SEHNR and FQNEAQ (reference sequence). V was clipped by 5 bases and J by 1 base; unmatched bases: 7. The CDR3 has 16 amino acids. CDR3: CASSAQQGVSNQPQHF. The DNA of the CDR3 is TGTGCCAGCAGCGCGCAACAGGGGGTGAGCAATCAGCCCCAGCATTTT.

The chain is built from TRBV28 and TRBJ1-2; tentative D call: TRBD1 (6 bases). Trimming left V 3 bases short and J 7 bases short, with 18 bases between. CDR3 length: 15 amino acids. CDR1 is MDHEN and CDR2 is SYDVKM in the germline V gene. The CDR3 reads CASSFRPGALGGYTF. As DNA, the CDR3 is TGTGCCAGCAGTTTTAGGCCAGGGGCCCTCGGTGGCTACACCTTC.

V is TRBV3-1 (or the pseudogene TRBV3-2) and J is TRBJ2-5; TRBD2 matches at 11 bases. V lost 0 bases and J lost 5; bases outside the gene matches: 14. The CDR3 spans 19 residues. Germline CDR1 LGHDT, CDR2 YNNKEL (reference sequence). The DNA of the CDR3 is TGTGCCAGCAGCCAAGAGGCGCTAGCGGGAGGACGGGGAGTGGAGACCCAGTACTTC. This encodes CASSQEALAGGRGVETQYF.

CDR3 in DNA: TGCGCCAGCAGCTTACTCGACTTCGGGGAGCTGTTTTTT. Translation gives CASSLLDFGELFF. The chain is built from TRBV5-1 and TRBJ2-2; D ambiguous. From germline, CDR1 is SGHRS and CDR2 YFSETQ. Trimming stripped 2 bases from V and 7 bases from J, with 9 bases between. The CDR3 sequence is 13 residues long.

The gene calls are TRBV5-1 and TRBJ2-3, with 9 positions matching TRBD2. The CDR3 length is 14 residues. Trimming took 3 bases from V and 6 from J; bases not matched to a gene: 5. CDR1 is SGHRS and CDR2 is YFSETQ in the germline V gene. In DNA form, the CDR3 reads TGCGCCAGCAGCTCGGGACTAGCACCGGATACGCAGTATTTT. It encodes CASSSGLAPDTQYF.

V and J are TRBV5-5 and TRBJ2-5; D unresolved. Trimming cost V 3 bases and J 3 bases, with 12 bases left between them. CDR1 and CDR2 (germline): SGHKS, YYEKEE (reference sequence). The CDR3 covers 14 residues. The CDR3 here is CASSSRGAEETQYF. The CDR3 DNA reads TGTGCCAGCAGCTCCCGTGGAGCCGAAGAGACCCAGTACTTC.

On this clone: At one end, the junction sequence differs from germline, possibly due to a read error. The chain uses TRBV28 and TRBJ2-7, with 11 positions matching TRBD2. Germline V gene data show CDR1 as MDHEN and CDR2 as SYDVKM. CDR3 size: 15 residues. The CDR3 sequence: CAGSSLAGGQEEQYF. The CDR3, as DNA: TGTGCCGGCAGTTCTCTAGCGGGAGGACAGGAGGAGCAGTACTTC. Together with reference TRBV28 and TRBJ2-7, the CDR3 gives the full variable domain: DVKVTQSSRYLVKRTGEKVFLECVQDMDHENMFWYRQDPGLGLRLIYFSYDVKMKEKGDIPEGYSVSREKKERFSLILESASTNQTSMYLCAGSSLAGGQEEQYFGPGTRLTVT.

This clone was observed once. The chain links TRBV19 to TRBJ2-7, with D possibly being TRBD1 (6 bases). Germline-derived CDR1 and CDR2 are LNHDA and SQIVND (reference sequence). The CDR3 contains 11 residues. V shed 3 bases and J shed 7 bases, with 7 bases lying between them. The CDR3 bases are TGTGCCAGTAGTATTACAGGGGAGCAGTACTTC. Protein: CASSITGEQYF.

V gene TRBV27 combines with J gene TRBJ2-1; possible D gene TRBD2, 6 bases. V was trimmed by 2 bases and J by 4 bases, leaving 9 bases between them. Germline CDR1 and CDR2: MNHEY and SMNVEV (reference sequence). The CDR3 consists of 14 residues. CDR3 bases: TGTGCCAGCAGTTTAACTAGCACATACAATGAGCAGTTCTTC. Protein product: CASSLTSTYNEQFF.

The chain combines TRBV5-1 with TRBJ2-3; 7 nucleotides line up with TRBD2. This CDR3 is built from 17 residues. CDR1 is SGHRS and CDR2 is YFSETQ in the germline V gene. V was clipped by 0 bases and J by 0 bases; unmatched bases: 7. The chain's CDR3 is CASSLGPASGSTDTQYF. DNA of the CDR3: TGCGCCAGCAGCTTGGGGCCGGCTAGCGGTAGCACAGATACGCAGTATTTT.

The chain recombines TRBV5-4 with TRBJ1-2, with 7 bases that match TRBD1. This CDR3 contains 14 residues. The V segment lost 5 bases and the J segment 0 bases; nucleotides outside the gene matches: 4. In germline, CDR1 is SGHNT, CDR2 YYREEE (reference sequence). CDR3 sequence reads: CASSRDSSNYGYTF. The CDR3 region has the DNA TGTGCCAGCAGTCGGGACAGCTCTAACTATGGCTACACCTTC. Complete variable domain (other parts from reference TRBV5-4 and TRBJ1-2): ETGVTQSPTHLIKTRGQQVTLRCSSQSGHNTVSWYQQALGQGPQFIFQYYREEENGRGNFPPRFSGLQFPNYSSELNVNALELDDSALYLCASSRDSSNYGYTFGSGTRLTVV.

This clone was seen more than once but under ten times. The rearrangement uses TRBV30 and TRBJ1-6; 7 nucleotides match TRBD1. The CDR3 is 14 residues long. Germline trimming cut 3 bases from V and 8 bases from J; bases unmatched to any gene: 7. CDR1 and CDR2 from the germline V gene are GTSNPN and SVGIG (reference sequence). The CDR3 here is CAWSFTGAYSPLHF. In nucleotides, the CDR3 is TGTGCCTGGAGCTTTACAGGGGCCTATTCACCCCTCCACTTT. The full variable domain, completed using reference TRBV30 and TRBJ1-6, is SQTIHQWPATLVQPVGSPLSLECTVEGTSNPNLYWYRQAAGRGLQLLFYSVGIGQISSEVPQNLSASRPQDRQFILSSKKLLLSDSGFYLCAWSFTGAYSPLHFGNGTRLTVT.

The rearrangement joins TRBV7-9 to TRBJ2-5; D possibly corresponds to TRBD1 (5 bases). The germline V gene has CDR1 SEHNR and CDR2 FQNEAQ (reference sequence). V was cut by 2 bases and J by 3 bases, with 13 bases left in between. This CDR3 has 15 residues. Here the CDR3 reads CASSLWGQPKETQYF. The CDR3 bases are TGTGCCAGCAGCTTATGGGGCCAACCAAAAGAGACCCAGTACTTC.

The chain carries TRBV3-1 (or the pseudogene TRBV3-2) and TRBJ2-7; 9 bases are shared with TRBD1. There are 15 residues in the CDR3. Germline trimming cut 4 bases from V and 5 bases from J; bases unmatched to any gene: 9. CDR1 and CDR2 (germline): LGHDT, YNNKEL (reference sequence). The CDR3 here is CASSLRDRVTNEQYF. CDR3 DNA sequence: TGTGCCAGCAGCCTCCGGGACAGGGTTACCAACGAGCAGTACTTC.

The rearrangement links TRBV6-5 to TRBJ2-3; possibly TRBD2 for D (6 bases). The germline gives CDR1 MNHEY, CDR2 SVGAGI. Deletions cut 6 bases from V and 2 bases from J, with 15 bases between. CDR3 size: 15 residues. CDR3 DNA sequence: TGTGCCAGCAGCCACGGGACTCCTGTCACAGATACGCAGTATTTT. It is translated as CASSHGTPVTDTQYF.

The genes are TRBV5-1 and TRBJ2-2, with 8 bases that match TRBD2. CDR1 SGHRS and CDR2 YFSETQ come from the germline V gene. This CDR3 spans 17 amino acids. V was pared by 0 bases and J by 6 bases, with 10 bases of the junction left unmatched. The CDR3 is CASSLEPGGVNSGELFF. CDR3 bases: TGCGCCAGCAGCTTGGAGCCGGGAGGGGTGAATTCCGGGGAGCTGTTTTTT.

The chain carries TRBV28 and TRBJ2-7, with 7 bases aligning to TRBD2. V lost 6 bases, J lost 5 bases, and 16 bases stayed unmatched. Germline V CDR1 and CDR2: MDHEN, SYDVKM. The CDR3 covers 16 residues. The CDR3, as DNA: TGTGCCAGCAGCTCCCCCCATATGAGGGAGGGCAACGAGCAGTACTTC. It codes for CASSSPHMREGNEQYF.

The V gene is TRBV24-1, the J gene TRBJ2-5; 9 bases map to TRBD2. V gave up 4 bases and J gave up 5 bases; unmatched junction bases: 7. Germline lookup yields CDR1 KGHDR and CDR2 SFDVKD. This CDR3 spans 15 amino acids. DNA of the CDR3: TGTGCCACCAGTGAGACTAGCGGAGCGTGGGAGACCCAGTACTTC. Residues: CATSETSGAWETQYF.

This clone appeared a single time. The rearrangement joins TRBV6-1 to TRBJ2-7, with unresolved D. V was cut by 3 bases and J by 4 bases, with 16 bases left in between. This CDR3 region has 15 residues. Germline lookup yields CDR1 MNHNS and CDR2 SASEGT. The CDR3 sequence is CASSDRVPRRYEQYF. The CDR3 DNA is TGTGCCAGCAGTGACCGGGTTCCTCGGCGTTACGAGCAGTACTTC.

This chain joins TRBV5-1 and TRBJ2-7; perhaps TRBD2 as D (6 bases). Deletions cut 3 bases from V and 5 bases from J, with 18 bases between. The CDR3 runs to 15 residues. Germline V lookup: CDR1 SGHRS, CDR2 YFSETQ. Here the CDR3 DNA reads TGCGCCAGCAGCTCTCCTCAGACTAGTTCTAACGAGCAGTACTTC. Encoded protein: CASSSPQTSSNEQYF.

The rearrangement links TRBV28 to TRBJ2-2, with D maybe TRBD2 (6 bases). This CDR3 spans 14 amino acids. V gave up 3 bases and J gave up 5 bases, with 10 bases separating them. Germline CDR1 MDHEN, CDR2 SYDVKM. CDR3 protein: CASSFSEGTGELFF. DNA for the CDR3: TGTGCCAGCAGTTTCTCGGAGGGAACCGGGGAGCTGTTTTTT.

The rearrangement joins TRBV19 to TRBJ1-3; 10 positions match TRBD1. The CDR3 runs 16 residues. Trimming at V came to 5 bases and at J to 4 bases, leaving 8 bases not matched to a gene. The germline V gene encodes CDR1 LNHDA and CDR2 SQIVND (reference sequence). The CDR3 region is CASSFRDRGSGNTIYF. The CDR3 region has the DNA TGTGCCAGTAGTTTCCGGGACAGGGGCTCGGGAAACACCATATATTTT.

In this sample, this clone turned up a few times. The CDR3 DNA follows: TGTGCCAGCAGTTTAACCCCCCGGAATGAGCAGTTCTTC. It translates to CASSLTPRNEQFF. This rearrangement joins TRBV27 to TRBJ2-1; no definite D call. Trimming shortened V by 2 bases and J by 7 bases, and 9 bases separated the two germline ends. Germline CDR1 is MNHEY and CDR2 is SMNVEV (reference sequence). CDR3 length: 13 residues.

V is TRBV30 and J is TRBJ2-1, with D unclear. CDR1 is GTSNPN and CDR2 is SVGIG in the germline V gene (reference sequence). The CDR3 has 13 residues. Deletions cut 0 bases from V and 8 bases from J, with 11 bases between. The CDR3 DNA is TGTGCCTGGAGTGTGAGCGTTCGGGATGAGCAGTTCTTC. Translation gives CAWSVSVRDEQFF.